Below are 10 T cell receptor beta chains sequenced from a single sample in a study of blood T cell repertoires in COVID-19. Only in-frame clones appear in the TCRdb table, and some are missing; sequencing was by immunoSEQ multiplex PCR. The profile shows approximately 65,000 clones, about 92% of them singletons. Sequenced input: peripheral blood. All receptors come from a man aged 50-60 years with COVID-19, enrolled during active disease.

The V call is TRBV6-6, the J call TRBJ1-1, with D perhaps matching TRBD1 (5 bases). CDR1 is MNHNY, CDR2 SVGAGI, per germline (reference sequence). Trimming removed 4 bases from V and 4 bases from J, with 10 bases in between. The CDR3 is 13 amino acids. The CDR3 spells CASSSGTATEAFF. CDR3 DNA: TGTGCCAGCAGTTCCGGGACTGCCACTGAAGCTTTCTTT.

The V call is TRBV2, the J call TRBJ1-3, with a weak D call TRBD1 (6 bases). The CDR3 consists of 14 residues. V was clipped by 3 bases and J by 4 bases, with 10 bases between them. Germline CDR1 reads SNHLY; CDR2 reads FYNNEI. CDR3 protein: CASSDGRGGNTIYF. The CDR3 coding sequence is TGTGCCAGCAGTGATGGCAGGGGAGGAAACACCATATATTTT.

The chain recombines TRBV6-2 or TRBV6-3 with TRBJ2-7; D possibly corresponds to TRBD2 (5 bases). Trimming removed 6 bases at V and 0 bases at J, with 15 bases between. The CDR3 is 15 amino acids. Germline V lookup: CDR1 MNHEY, CDR2 SVGEGT. Here the CDR3 reads CASSHGVEFSYEQYF. The CDR3 nucleotides read TGTGCCAGCAGCCACGGGGTTGAGTTCTCCTACGAGCAGTACTTC.

The chain uses TRBV2 and TRBJ1-5, with D perhaps TRBD1 (5 bases). Germline V lookup: CDR1 SNHLY, CDR2 FYNNEI. With 4 bases removed from V and 2 bases from J, the gap between germline ends came to 9 bases. The CDR3 has 14 amino acids. The CDR3 DNA reads as TGTGCCAGCAGTGGCGGGACGGGCAATCAGCCCCAGCATTTT. The encoded protein is CASSGGTGNQPQHF.

The V gene is TRBV18, the J gene TRBJ1-1; 12 nucleotides agree with TRBD1. The CDR3 has 17 residues. Germline V gives CDR1 KGHSH, CDR2 LQKENI. V dropped 3 bases and J dropped 3; count of bases not matched to a gene: 8. The CDR3 DNA reads as TGTGCCAGCTCACCGTTGGGGACAGGGGGCGAAGACACTGAAGCTTTCTTT. This codes for CASSPLGTGGEDTEAFF.

The J gene is TRBJ1-1, the V gene TRBV18, with TRBD1 identical over 8 bases. Germline values: CDR1 KGHSH, CDR2 LQKENI. The V gene end was trimmed by 5 bases and the J gene end by 3 bases; junction bases not matched to a gene: 2. The CDR3 totals 13 residues. CDR3 DNA sequence: TGTGCCAGCTCAGGACAGGGTGACACTGAAGCTTTCTTT. This gives the protein CASSGQGDTEAFF.

The chain recombines TRBV7-8 with TRBJ1-2, with D possibly matching TRBD1 (5 bases). V was cut by 4 bases and J by 2 bases, with 17 bases left in between. The CDR3 extends over 16 amino acids. Germline lookup yields CDR1 SGHVS and CDR2 FQNEAQ. Here the CDR3 DNA reads TGTGCCAGCAGCTCCCCGGTTGCGACAGCCAACTATGGCTACACCTTC. This encodes CASSSPVATANYGYTF.

The genes are TRBV28 and TRBJ2-3, with D perhaps TRBD2 (6 bases). The CDR3 contains 15 residues. The V end lost 4 bases, the J end lost 2 bases, and 13 bases lay between the germline ends. Germline CDR1 and CDR2: MDHEN and SYDVKM. The CDR3 region is CASSSSGLNTDTQYF. DNA of the CDR3: TGTGCCAGCAGTTCCTCGGGACTGAACACAGATACGCAGTATTTT.

The CDR3 region is CASSLRDIASYEQYF. DNA for the CDR3: TGTGCCAGCAGCTTAAGGGACATAGCATCCTACGAGCAGTACTTC. This chain uses TRBV13 with TRBJ2-7; TRBD1 is a possible D gene (6 bases). This CDR3 contains 15 residues. Trimming stripped 2 bases from V and 1 base from J, with 12 bases between. Germline CDR1 reads PRHDT; CDR2 reads FYEKMQ (reference sequence).

This chain uses TRBV7-2 with TRBJ1-6; D is ambiguous. CDR3 size: 16 residues. V lost 3 bases and J 5 bases, leaving 14 bases between the germline ends. Germline V lookup: CDR1 SGHTA, CDR2 FQGNSA. The CDR3 region has the DNA TGTGCCAGCAGCTTCGCGCCCGGGTCGAATAATTCACCCCTCCACTTT. Its protein product is CASSFAPGSNNSPLHF.